This T cell receptor beta chain was identified during a study of blood T cell repertoires in COVID-19. Repertoires were generated with immunoSEQ multiplex PCR, while TCRdb's copy carries only in-frame clones and drops some. The table lists 85,000 or so clones, around 81% of them singletons. CDR1 SGDLS and CDR2 YYNGEE come from the germline V gene. This CDR3 comprises 17 residues. V shed 4 bases and J shed 0 bases, with 17 bases lying between them. The chain couples TRBV9 to TRBJ1-3, with D tentatively TRBD1 (5 bases). The sequence was obtained from a man older than 75 with acute or convalescent COVID-19. Material for sequencing was peripheral blood. DNA of the CDR3: TGTGCCAGCAGCCCGCGGCCGCCCGGGGGCTCTGGAAACACCATATATTTT. Translating gives CASSPRPPGGSGNTIYF.